These 9 T cell receptor beta chains share one sample of origin, sequenced in a study of human T cells and chemical hapten exposure (dated by TCRdb to about 2021). The sample's time point label, in plain terms: healthy volunteer bleed at 6 weeks. Total RNA was isolated from unfractionated whole blood collected in Tempus Blood RNA tubes. The method behind the library was RACE. Sequenced using a NextSeq 500. TCRdb's own reprocessing of the public reads used fastp at Q25 and MiXCR and kept productive beta chains. Records with the same CDR3 protein are collapsed into one entry carrying the most frequent genes and DNA. A total of fewer than 100,000 distinct CDR3 sequences appear in this sample, 8.6% of them only once. The ten largest clones take up about 1.8% of the sample. Sequencing was done on a sample of whole blood. These receptors were obtained from a female donor in good health. Some clones in this sample may be carry-over from other donors' samples.

This clonotype was recorded at least ten times. The chain joins TRBV20-1 to TRBJ2-7, with D maybe TRBD1 (6 bases). This CDR3 has 14 amino acids. V was clipped by 3 bases and J by 7 bases, with 19 bases between them. Germline V gives CDR1 DFQATT, CDR2 SNEGSKA (reference sequence). CDR3 coding DNA: TGCAGTGCTAGTCCCGCAGGTGACCAGGGGGAGCAGTACTTC. Its translation is CSASPAGDQGEQYF.

CDR3 DNA: TGTGCCAGCAGTACCCGACAGAATAGCAATCAGCCCCAGCATTTT. Residues: CASSTRQNSNQPQHF. The V gene is TRBV28, the J gene TRBJ1-5; possible D gene TRBD1, 5 bases. The V end lost 5 bases, the J end lost 0 bases, and 11 bases lay between the germline ends. CDR1 and CDR2 (germline): MDHEN, SYDVKM. This CDR3 is built from 15 residues.

This clonotype was seen at least ten times. The chain combines TRBV3-1 with TRBJ2-3; TRBD2 matches 12 bases. In germline, CDR1 is LGHDT, CDR2 YNNKEL (reference sequence). There are 20 residues in the CDR3. V lost 0 bases and J lost 2; bases outside the gene matches: 12. The CDR3 here is CASSQERLAGEFGFTDTQYF. CDR3 coding DNA: TGTGCCAGCAGCCAAGAGAGACTAGCGGGGGAGTTTGGCTTCACAGATACGCAGTATTTT.

This clonotype was seen only a few times. The chain links TRBV27 to TRBJ2-2, with D possibly matching TRBD2 (6 bases). Trimming took off 3 bases at V and 4 bases at J, with 9 bases between the two ends. The CDR3 length is 14 residues. Germline CDR1 MNHEY, CDR2 SMNVEV (reference sequence). CDR3 nucleotides: TGTGCCAGCAGTTTCGGGACTGCCACCGGGGAGCTGTTTTTT. Encoded protein: CASSFGTATGELFF.

This chain uses TRBV29-1 with TRBJ2-3; a weak D match, TRBD2 (6 bases). V lost 3 bases to trimming and J lost 1 base, with 14 bases between them. This CDR3 has 15 amino acids. Germline V gives CDR1 SQVTM, CDR2 ANQGSEA. In DNA, the CDR3 is TGCAGCGTTGAGGGGGAGGTTAAAGGCACAGATACGCAGTATTTT. Encoded protein: CSVEGEVKGTDTQYF.

This clonotype was recorded at least ten times. V is TRBV12-3 or TRBV12-4 and J is TRBJ2-7, with unresolved D. V lost 8 bases and J lost 3, with 8 bases in between. This CDR3 region has 11 residues. CDR3 DNA: TGTGCCAGCGGCCTGGGCTACGAGCAGTACTTC. Amino acid sequence: CASGLGYEQYF.

As to this clonotype: A much larger clone differs from this one at a single base, so this may be a read error. This chain joins TRBV12-3 or TRBV12-4 and TRBJ2-1; 7 bases match TRBD2. Unmatched junction bases numbered 9, after V lost 4 bases and J lost 6 bases. The CDR3 length is 15 residues. The CDR3 here is CASSSLAGNFNEQFF. CDR3 coding DNA: TGTGCCAGCAGTTCATTAGCGGGCAACTTCAATGAGCAGTTCTTC.

This clonotype was seen repeatedly, ten times or more. The chain combines TRBV20-1 with TRBJ1-1; maybe TRBD1 (5 bases). V was trimmed by 5 bases and J by 5 bases, leaving 15 bases between them. Germline-derived CDR1 and CDR2 are DFQATT and SNEGSKA (reference sequence). The CDR3 runs to 13 residues. The CDR3 DNA is TGCAGTGCTCCCCGGGACGGTGGGACTGAAGCTTTCTTT. Residues: CSAPRDGGTEAFF.

This clonotype was counted many times. The V gene is TRBV4-1, the J gene TRBJ1-5, with TRBD1 identical over 10 bases. CDR3 size: 15 residues. Looked up from germline, CDR1 is MGHRA and CDR2 is YSYEKL. Germline trimming cut 0 bases from V and 9 bases from J; bases unmatched to any gene: 5. CDR3 residues: CASSQELTGGLPQHF. The CDR3 bases are TGCGCCAGCAGCCAAGAATTGACAGGGGGCTTGCCCCAGCATTTT.